Reported below is one T cell receptor (beta chain). Antigen specificity is unknown. Produced via immunoSEQ multiplex PCR; TCRdb's table is partial and in-frame only. This sample carries approximately 500 clones, under 95% of them seen once, and the ten largest clones take 4.1%. Germline V CDR1 and CDR2: LGHNA, YSLEER. V was clipped by 2 bases and J by 10 bases; unmatched bases: 5. The CDR3 runs to 13 residues. These data are taken from a study of T cells and Merkel cell carcinoma outcomes. General observations from the study: Repertoire plus T-cell density reportedly predicted Merkel cell carcinoma outcomes.

The receptor was derived from a human donor with Merkel cell carcinoma. Specimen: tumor tissue from Merkel cell carcinoma. The J gene is TRBJ2-1, the V gene TRBV4-3; 7 bases are shared with TRBD1. CDR3 loop: CASSQNRGYEQFF. DNA for the CDR3: TGCGCCAGCAGCCAAAACAGGGGATACGAGCAGTTCTTC.